This T cell receptor beta chain was captured in a study of blood T cell repertoires in COVID-19. Study-level information: Italy, Spain and the United States were the sources of the convalescent and acute COVID-19 samples. In each case, the material was cDNA or gDNA derived from T cells, B-cell-depleted T cells, or PBMCs.

Source study methods: Cell counts per sample came from amplifying reference gene primers. Sequencing used immunoSEQ multiplex PCR; TCRdb keeps in-frame clones, though not all of them. The V and J calls and the clone size are those of that table, but D and trimming were determined from the DNA. The table lists 40,000 to 60,000 clones, approximately 79% of them singletons, with 25% in the top ten. This CDR3 comprises 14 residues. Germline trimming cut 4 bases from V and 4 bases from J; bases unmatched to any gene: 6. CDR1 SGHRS and CDR2 YFSETQ come from the germline V gene. The gene calls are TRBV5-1 and TRBJ2-3, with 7 bases lining up with TRBD1. Source material: peripheral blood. The TCR originated in a man in his sixties or seventies with acute or convalescent COVID-19. In DNA, the CDR3 is TGCGCCAGCAGCATGGGACAGACTGCAGATACGCAGTATTTT. Translating it yields CASSMGQTADTQYF.